This T cell receptor beta chain was obtained from a study of OX40 agonist ivuxolimab in advanced cancers. General study results and limits: Clones of CD4+ and CD8+ blood T cells grew by week 6 at doses of 0.1 to 3.0 mg/kg. Among the nonresponders, some also had low normalized T-cell clonal expansion.

CDR1 SEHNR and CDR2 FQNEAQ come from the germline V gene (reference sequence). V shed 1 base and J 6 bases; nucleotides not matched to a gene: 6. This CDR3 contains 14 residues. This clone was recorded a few times. What it binds is unknown. Collection of blood occurred at baseline, at cycle 4 day 1, and at cycle 7 day 1. Sequencing used immunoSEQ multiplex PCR; TCRdb keeps in-frame clones, though not all of them. The sample has some 17,000 clones, around 69% seen once. The source of this sequence is an adult with an advanced solid tumor such as melanoma, head and neck, liver or kidney cancer. Sequences were derived from CD4+ or CD8+ T cells sorted from blood, sampled in a trial of the OX40 agonist ivuxolimab. The rearrangement joins TRBV7-9 to TRBJ2-7; the match to TRBD2 covers 7 bases. The CDR3 sequence: CASSLGAGEGEQYF. As DNA, the CDR3 is TGTGCCAGCAGCTTAGGGGCGGGAGAGGGCGAGCAGTACTTC.